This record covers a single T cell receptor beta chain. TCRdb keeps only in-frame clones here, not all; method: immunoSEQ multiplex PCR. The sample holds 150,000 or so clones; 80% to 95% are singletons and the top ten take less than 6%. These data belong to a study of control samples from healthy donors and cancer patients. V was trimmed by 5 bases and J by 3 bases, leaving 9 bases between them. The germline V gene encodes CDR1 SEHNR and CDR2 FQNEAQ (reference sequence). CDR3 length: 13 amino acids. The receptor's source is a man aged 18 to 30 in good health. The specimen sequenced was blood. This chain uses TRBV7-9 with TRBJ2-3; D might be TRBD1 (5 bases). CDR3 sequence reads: CASSRPGTDTQYF. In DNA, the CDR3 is TGTGCCAGCAGCAGACCAGGGACAGATACGCAGTATTTT. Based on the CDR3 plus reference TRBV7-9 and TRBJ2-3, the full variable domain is DTGVSQNPRHKITKRGQNVTFRCDPISEHNRLYWYRQTLGQGPEFLTYFQNEAQLEKSRLLSDRFSAERPKGSFSTLEIQRTEQGDSAMYLCASSRPGTDTQYFGPGTRLTVL.